The 20 T cell receptor beta chains listed next were all sequenced from one sample in a study of cytomegalovirus exposure and HLA in healthy donors. Amplification used 60 Vbeta primers and 13 Jbeta primers. The data were produced by immunoSEQ multiplex PCR, yet TCRdb's version contains in-frame clones alone and is incomplete. The sample records roughly 180,000 clones, 65% to 80% being singletons. The sample taken for sequencing was PBMCs. These receptors were obtained from a young woman in good health and CMV-seropositive.

The chain uses TRBV18 and TRBJ1-3, with a weak D call TRBD1 (5 bases). The germline CDR1 and CDR2 sequences are KGHSH and LQKENI. This CDR3 is built from 16 residues. Trimming removed 0 bases from V and 0 bases from J, with 9 bases in between. CDR3 coding DNA: TGTGCCAGCTCACCACCTGCCAGGGTCTCTGGAAACACCATATATTTT. Translation: CASSPPARVSGNTIYF.

V gene TRBV10-3 combines with J gene TRBJ2-5, with 7 bases that match TRBD1. The CDR3 totals 18 residues. Germline-derived CDR1 and CDR2 are ENHRY and SYGVKD. The J segment lost 4 bases and the V segment lost 8 bases, leaving 22 bases of the junction unmatched. The CDR3 sequence: CAIRPGPGQASLGETQYF. The CDR3 DNA follows: TGTGCCATCCGACCAGGCCCCGGACAGGCCTCCCTGGGAGAGACCCAGTACTTC.

This clone was recorded once. The gene calls are TRBV4-2 and TRBJ1-2, with D perhaps TRBD1 (6 bases). This CDR3 has 15 residues. Trimming took 0 bases from V and 5 from J, leaving 13 bases between them. Germline-derived CDR1 and CDR2 are LGHNA and YNFKEQ. The DNA of the CDR3 is TGTGCCAGCAGCCAAGATAGGGGGACACCTTATGGCTACACCTTC. Protein product: CASSQDRGTPYGYTF.

The gene calls are TRBV6-5 and TRBJ2-7; D is perhaps TRBD2 (6 bases). Germline CDR1 is MNHEY and CDR2 is SVGAGI. The CDR3 is 15 residues long. The germline V and J ends were trimmed by 6 bases and 3 bases, with 18 bases remaining between them. The chain's CDR3 is CASRATEGPNYEQYF. The CDR3 DNA sequence: TGTGCCAGCAGAGCCACGGAGGGACCCAACTACGAGCAGTACTTC.

This clone has more than one count but fewer than ten. The chain employs TRBV7-2 and TRBJ1-2, with D uncertain. In germline, CDR1 is SGHTA, CDR2 FQGNSA. V shed 1 base and J shed 4 bases, with 10 bases lying between them. The CDR3 totals 14 residues. The CDR3 reads CASSLGSSVYGYTF. The CDR3 bases are TGTGCCAGCAGCTTAGGATCCAGCGTCTATGGCTACACCTTC.

V usage is TRBV14 and J usage is TRBJ2-7; a possible D gene is TRBD2 (6 bases). The CDR3 sequence is 16 residues long. Germline values: CDR1 SGHDN, CDR2 FVKESK. V dropped 7 bases and J dropped 5 bases, with 24 bases sitting between them. The CDR3 sequence is CASNSVSAGRLNEQYF. DNA for the CDR3: TGTGCCAGCAACTCTGTATCGGCGGGACGTCTCAACGAGCAGTACTTC.

The chain links TRBV27 to TRBJ1-6; D is unresolved. CDR1 is MNHEY, CDR2 SMNVEV, per germline (reference sequence). The CDR3 consists of 14 residues. Trimming pared 0 bases from V and 7 bases from J, leaving 7 bases between. CDR3 sequence (DNA): TGTGCCAGCAGTTTATCGGGCCGGAATTCACCCCTCCACTTT. It specifies CASSLSGRNSPLHF.

Comments on this clone: Other DNA variants within this sample encode the same CDR3. This chain connects TRBV18 to TRBJ2-5; D gene ambiguous. The germline CDR1 and CDR2 sequences are KGHSH and LQKENI. V was trimmed by 5 bases and J by 2 bases, leaving 3 bases between them. The CDR3 is 11 residues long. The CDR3 sequence is CASSSQETQYF. The CDR3 region has the DNA TGTGCCAGCTCATCACAAGAGACCCAGTACTTC.

The chain carries TRBV28 and TRBJ2-7; TRBD1 aligns across 9 bases. Germline-derived CDR1 and CDR2 are MDHEN and SYDVKM. This CDR3 has 15 amino acids. V shed 3 bases and J 1 base; nucleotides not matched to a gene: 4. DNA for the CDR3: TGTGCCAGCAGTTTGAGGGGACAGGGATCCTACGAGCAGTACTTC. It encodes CASSLRGQGSYEQYF.

On this clone: The same CDR3 arises from other DNA sequences in this sample as well. The rearrangement joins TRBV7-2 to TRBJ2-3; D not certain. The CDR3 covers 12 residues. Germline CDR1 and CDR2: SGHTA and FQGNSA. V was shortened by 5 bases and J by 2 bases, with 5 bases between the two germline ends. The CDR3 sequence is CASSPYTDTQYF. In DNA, the CDR3 is TGTGCCAGCAGCCCGTACACAGATACGCAGTATTTT.

The chain joins TRBV5-1 to TRBJ1-4; 7 bases are shared with TRBD1. CDR1 is SGHRS, CDR2 YFSETQ, per germline. Trimming took 4 bases from V and 8 from J; bases not matched to a gene: 14. The CDR3 runs to 16 residues. The CDR3 coding sequence is TGCGCCAGCAGCCCCCGGACAGGAACGGCGTGGGAAAAACTGTTTTTT. Translated, it gives CASSPRTGTAWEKLFF.

The chain employs TRBV6-5 and TRBJ2-5, with a possible D match to TRBD1 (5 bases). CDR1 and CDR2 from the germline V gene are MNHEY and SVGAGI. This CDR3 region has 14 residues. The ends were cut back, 2 bases at V and 2 bases at J, with 9 bases in the middle. CDR3 sequence reads: CASSYDRHQETQYF. The CDR3, as DNA: TGTGCCAGCAGTTACGACAGACATCAAGAGACCCAGTACTTC.

The V call is TRBV29-1, the J call TRBJ2-3; D is perhaps TRBD2 (6 bases). The ends were cut back, 6 bases at V and 14 bases at J, with 18 bases in the middle. This CDR3 is 11 amino acids long. Germline CDR1 SQVTM, CDR2 ANQGSEA. The CDR3 DNA reads as TGCAGCGTGATGGGACTGCACCAGGGGTATTTT. Residues: CSVMGLHQGYF.

The chain joins TRBV28 to TRBJ1-2; D is possibly TRBD1 (5 bases). Trimming took off 8 bases at V and 1 base at J, with 14 bases between the two ends. The CDR3 length is 14 residues. CDR1 and CDR2 (germline): MDHEN, SYDVKM. The CDR3 loop is CASRRDLNNYGYTF. CDR3 in DNA: TGTGCCAGCCGCCGGGACTTGAATAACTATGGCTACACCTTC.

V gene TRBV7-9 combines with J gene TRBJ2-7, with 7 bases matching TRBD1. CDR1 and CDR2 (germline): SEHNR, FQNEAQ (reference sequence). The V gene end was trimmed by 5 bases and the J gene end by 5 bases; junction bases not matched to a gene: 6. CDR3 length equals 13 residues. As DNA, the CDR3 is TGTGCCAGCAGCCCGACAGGGAGCCACGAGCAGTACTTC. This translates into CASSPTGSHEQYF.

The table lists this clone with a few counts. This chain joins TRBV5-6 and TRBJ2-7; D is undetermined. Germline V gene sequence: CDR1 SGHDT, CDR2 YYEEEE. Trimming shortened V by 3 bases and J by 0 bases, and 13 bases separated the two germline ends. The CDR3 is 15 amino acids. As DNA, the CDR3 is TGTGCCAGCAGCTCACTCCGCGGTAGCTCCTACGAGCAGTACTTC. Translating it yields CASSSLRGSSYEQYF.

This clone was observed a handful of times. The rearrangement uses TRBV7-2 and TRBJ1-2; 7 bases fit TRBD1. J was trimmed by 8 bases and V by 6 bases; bases with no gene match: 6. The CDR3 is 12 amino acids. Germline CDR1 SGHTA, CDR2 FQGNSA. This chain's CDR3 is CASRKYRGGYTF. DNA of the CDR3: TGTGCCAGCAGAAAGTACAGGGGCGGCTACACCTTC.

The chain uses TRBV9 and TRBJ2-3; tentatively, D is TRBD1 (5 bases). CDR1 and CDR2 from the germline V gene are SGDLS and YYNGEE. The CDR3 covers 13 residues. Trimming left V 2 bases short and J 6 bases short, with 10 bases between. The CDR3 DNA reads TGTGCCAGCAGCGTGGAAGGGGTCGATACGCAGTATTTT. Its protein is CASSVEGVDTQYF.

V gene TRBV6-6 combines with J gene TRBJ2-7, with TRBD1 as a possible D gene (6 bases). The V end was cut by 6 bases, the J end by 6 bases, with 9 bases between. This CDR3 spans 11 amino acids. The germline V gene encodes CDR1 MNHNY and CDR2 SVGAGI (reference sequence). CDR3 region: CASRLGGEQYF. In DNA form, the CDR3 reads TGTGCCAGCAGACTAGGGGGCGAGCAGTACTTC.

The chain employs TRBV29-1 and TRBJ2-5; D call uncertain. Between the trimmed V and J ends, which lost 5 bases and 1 base, there was a span of 14 bases. Germline V CDR1 and CDR2: SQVTM, ANQGSEA. The CDR3 has 14 residues. The CDR3 DNA follows: TGCAGCGTTCGTCCTGGTACAGCCCAAGAGACCCAGTACTTC. Amino acid sequence: CSVRPGTAQETQYF.